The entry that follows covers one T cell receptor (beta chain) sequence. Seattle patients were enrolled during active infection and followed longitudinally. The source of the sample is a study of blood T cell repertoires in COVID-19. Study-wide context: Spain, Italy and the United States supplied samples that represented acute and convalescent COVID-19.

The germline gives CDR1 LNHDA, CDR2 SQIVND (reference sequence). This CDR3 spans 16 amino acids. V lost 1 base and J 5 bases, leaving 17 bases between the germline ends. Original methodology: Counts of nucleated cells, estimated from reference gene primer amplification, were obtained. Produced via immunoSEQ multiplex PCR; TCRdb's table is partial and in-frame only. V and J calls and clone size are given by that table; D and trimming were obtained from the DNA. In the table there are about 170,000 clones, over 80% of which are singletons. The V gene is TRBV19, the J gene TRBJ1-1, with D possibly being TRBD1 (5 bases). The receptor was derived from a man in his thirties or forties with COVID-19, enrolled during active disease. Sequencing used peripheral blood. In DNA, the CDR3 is TGTGCCAGTAGTATAGGGGCAGCCCGGGGGACTACTGAAGCTTTCTTT. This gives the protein CASSIGAARGTTEAFF. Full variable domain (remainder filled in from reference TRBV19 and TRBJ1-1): DGGITQSPKYLFRKEGQNVTLSCEQNLNHDAMYWYRQDPGQGLRLIYYSQIVNDFQKGDIAEGYSVSREKKESFPLTVTSAQKNPTAFYLCASSIGAARGTTEAFFGQGTRLTVV.